This TCR beta chain was recovered during a study of regulatory T cells in long-lasting Graves disease (dated by TCRdb to the early 2020s). Study-wide context: Patients with newly diagnosed Graves' disease had been on antithyroid drugs for under 3 months. The study was registered as a clinical trial and conducted in China. Patients with persistent Graves' disease were compared with patients with newly diagnosed Graves' disease using TCR sequencing and RNA sequencing of peripheral blood. A total of 35 or so samples underwent TCR sequencing: about 13 from persistent and some 20 from newly diagnosed Graves' disease patients.

Library preparation used multiplex PCR. Sequencing used an Illumina HiSeq 4000. To build TCR beta libraries, CDR3 regions were amplified by Arm-PCR using iRepertoire HTBI primers. PCR products were gel purified before sequencing. The original pipeline was this. Gene usage analysis of CDR3 amino acid clonotypes relied on the approximately 62 TRBV and around 14 TRBJ segments identified across samples. Filtered high-quality paired reads were merged into contigs using COPE and FqMerger. Contigs were aligned with BLAST to IMGT TRBV, TRBD and TRBJ reference genes, and CDR3 was defined per IMGT. Clonotypes above 0.1% frequency were classified as highly expanded clones. Repertoire diversity was measured by Shannon entropy, and V-J evenness by the Gini coefficient. Public clonotypes were defined as clonotypes shared by more than one individual. The public sequencing data were trimmed at Q25 with fastp and processed into clonotypes with MiXCR by TCRdb, which kept only in-frame beta chains. Every entry covers one CDR3 protein and lists the most common genes and DNA from its rows. It is TCRdb's table, rather than the study itself, that gives the V and J calls and clone size. The sample yields about 330,000 distinct CDR3 sequences; 15% to 20% were counted once. 20% to 25% of the sample belongs to the ten largest clones.

Here is what the overall study found, with its caveats: Peripheral blood alone was examined, since thyroid tissue, which constituted the primary lesion, could not be accessed. Patients with persistent disease shared more public clonotypes (roughly 2,900) than newly diagnosed patients did (966). Preferential use of TRBV28, TRBJ1-2 and TRBJ2-5 was observed in persistent disease, whereas TRBV20-1 and TRBJ2-1 were favored in newly diagnosed disease. Compared with newly diagnosed patients, patients with persistent Graves' disease had lower TCR Shannon entropy and fewer highly expanded clones, which suggests clonal expansion. The small sample size was acknowledged by the authors as a limitation that may reduce accuracy. Only the TCR beta chain was sequenced and analyzed.

Taken with the paper, the label for time point translates to: newly diagnosed GD, antithyroid drugs for less than 3 months. RNA was extracted from PBMCs in TRIzol for both TCR sequencing and RNA sequencing. The diagnosis of Graves' disease followed American Thyroid Association guidelines. The patients came from an endocrinology department in Xi'an, China. Each patient gave about 9.1 milliliters of peripheral blood, collected in an EDTA anticoagulant tube. PBMCs were isolated by Ficoll Paque Plus density gradient separation without further T cell sorting. An Agilent 2100 Bioanalyzer and agarose gel were used to check RNA quality, and a NanoDrop 2000 was used to measure RNA concentration. After removal of 0 bases from V and 10 bases from J, the junction retains 8 bases not matched to a gene. Including cysteine and phenylalanine, the CDR3 has 15 amino acids. CDR3 DNA is the only sequence kept; it has 45 bases, read in frame from the first base. The germline V gene (reference sequence) sets CDR1 to MNHEY and CDR2 to SMNVEV.

In the case of this clonotype: Its antigen is currently not known. A far larger clone is off by one base, so a read error is likely.

The data were also submitted as part of a second study, on T cells in Graves' hyperthyroidism and ophthalmopathy. As that second study puts it: Stable Graves' hyperthyroidism was defined as the absence of progression to ophthalmopathy over 18 months of follow-up. Hyperthyroidism patients were newly diagnosed, had a disease duration of under 2 months, and were aged 18 to 65 years. Any patient with an uncontrolled infection, another autoimmune disease, pregnancy or lactation was excluded. Diagnoses were based on clinical symptoms, serum thyroxine and TRAb, thyroid ultrasound and orbital computed tomography. For the first round of RT-PCR on the TCR CDR3, the HTBI primer set was used together with the Qiagen OneStep RT-PCR kit. Most expanded thyroid clonotypes (frequency above 0.001) were also detected in blood, a finding suggesting that blood repertoires may reflect thyroid immune responses. A model built on a 13 V-J signature distinguished ophthalmopathy from stable hyperthyroidism, reaching 85% to 90% sensitivity and around 81% specificity in cross-validation and 80%/75% in testing. In validation, progression to ophthalmopathy was predicted by the model with around 70% sensitivity and 72% to 85% specificity, a median of around 6.5 months before onset. To identify distinguishing TCR V-J signatures, a discovery cohort of some 99 patients was used, comprising roughly 45 with Graves' ophthalmopathy and 57 with stable Graves' hyperthyroidism. An independent validation cohort of about 19 hyperthyroidism patients and approximately 17 patients who later progressed to ophthalmopathy tested prospective prediction of ophthalmopathy. The approximately 95 discovery patients were divided at random into training and test sets in a 7:3 ratio. In about 6 Graves' hyperthyroidism patients, the study also compared T-cell repertoires from thyroid tissue with T-cell repertoires from blood. After blood sampling, hyperthyroidism patients were treated with methimazole at a starting dose of 30 mg daily, and ophthalmopathy patients were treated with high-dose intravenous methylprednisolone. Libraries were constructed in a second round of multiplex PCR, after which size selection and purification were performed. Paired-end sequencing of the libraries was performed with 100 bp reads on an Illumina HiSeq2000. SOAPnuke was used to process the raw data, with reads discarded if the reads contained adapters or uncalled bases, had a mean Phred below 15, or lacked an exact constant-primer or identifier match. COPE v1.2.5 was used to merge high-quality paired reads, and clonotypes were defined as unique nucleotide sequences. Clonotypes were aligned to IMGT TRBV, TRBD and TRBJ reference segments using MiTCR v1.1. The analysis was restricted to V-J combinations with a frequency above 0.0001, which together covered 99% to 99.2% of the repertoires. The TCS score was defined as F50 (clonal expansion) divided by E x V (chaos), with BLOSUM62-based TCRdist calculated between CDR3 peptides within each V-J. Welch's t-statistics and random forest reduced 514 V-J features to some 14, which were used in a naive Bayes classifier (R e1071). No statistical method was used to fix the sample size in advance, and group allocation was not hidden from the investigators. According to the paper, TCR Vbeta CDR3 sequencing was carried out on over 130 peripheral blood samples, which came from fewer than 50 ophthalmopathy, approximately 72 hyperthyroidism and approximately 17 progressor patients.

This sequence originates from a woman younger than 35 with Graves disease. Donor details come from another sample of the same person, matched by shared clones. Recombination joined TRBV27 with TRBJ2-1; TRBD2 agrees with 8 junctional bases. The sample here was peripheral blood mononuclear cells (PBMCs), taken at new diagnosis, from a patient treated with antithyroid drugs. The bases read TGTGCCAGCAGTTTATCGCCGGGAGGGCCCTACGAGCAGTTCTTC. It translates as CASSLSPGGPYEQFF.